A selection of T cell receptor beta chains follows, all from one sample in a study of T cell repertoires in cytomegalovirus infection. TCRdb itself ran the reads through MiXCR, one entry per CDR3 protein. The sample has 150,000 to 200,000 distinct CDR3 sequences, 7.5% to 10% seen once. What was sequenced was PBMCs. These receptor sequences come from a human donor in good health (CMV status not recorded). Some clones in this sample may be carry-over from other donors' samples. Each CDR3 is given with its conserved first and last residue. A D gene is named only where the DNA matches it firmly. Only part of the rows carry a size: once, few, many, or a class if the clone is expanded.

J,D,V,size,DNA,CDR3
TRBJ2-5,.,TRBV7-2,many,TGTGCCAGCAGCTCGACCAGGGGTCTAGAGACCCAGTACTTC,CASSSTRGLETQYF
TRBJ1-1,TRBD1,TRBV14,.,TGTGCCAGCCGGAAGTCCGGGACAGGATCTGAAGCTTTCTTT,CASRKSGTGSEAFF
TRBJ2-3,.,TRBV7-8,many,TGTGCCAGCAGCAAACCGGGACTCGACACAGATACGCAGTATTTT,CASSKPGLDTDTQYF
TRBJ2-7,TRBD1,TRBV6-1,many,TGTGCCAGCAGGGGGACAGGGAGGGACGAGCAGTACTTC,CASRGTGRDEQYF
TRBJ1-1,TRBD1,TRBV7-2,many,TGTGCCAGCAGCTTAGAGCAACAGGGGTCGAACACTGAAGCTTTCTTT,CASSLEQQGSNTEAFF
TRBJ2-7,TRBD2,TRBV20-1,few,TGCAGTGCTAGAACCCCGGGACTAGCGGGGAGCTACGAGCAGTACTTC,CSARTPGLAGSYEQYF
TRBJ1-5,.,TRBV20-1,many,TGCAGTGCTAGAGGCCCTAATCAGCCCCAGCATTTT,CSARGPNQPQHF
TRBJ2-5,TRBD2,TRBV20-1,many,TGCAGTGCGCTAGCGGGCGGGGAGACCCAGTACTTC,CSALAGGETQYF
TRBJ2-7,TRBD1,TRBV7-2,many,TGTGCCAGCAGCCAATCCCCGGGACAGGGTATCCACGAGCAGTACTTC,CASSQSPGQGIHEQYF
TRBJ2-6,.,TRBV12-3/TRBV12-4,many,TGTGCCAGCAGTTTGGGGGGACCCCGCTCTGGGGCCAACGTCCTGACTTTC,CASSLGGPRSGANVLTF
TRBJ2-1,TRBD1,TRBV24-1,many,TGTGCCACCAGTGATCACGGACAGGGGAGTTGGGATGAGCAGTTCTTC,CATSDHGQGSWDEQFF
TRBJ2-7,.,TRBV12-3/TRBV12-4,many,TGTGCCAGCAGTGTCTACCTCAGGGGTTTGGGGTTGGGCGGGGAGCGCACCTACGAGCAGTACTTC,CASSVYLRGLGLGGERTYEQYF
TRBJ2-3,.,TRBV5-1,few,TGCGCCAGCAGCCTGGGGCCGCGGGGCAGCACAGATACGCAGTATTTT,CASSLGPRGSTDTQYF
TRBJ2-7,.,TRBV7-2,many,TGTGCCAGCAGCTACGCCTACGAGCAGTACTTC,CASSYAYEQYF
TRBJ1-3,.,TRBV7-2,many,TGTGCCAGCAGTCCACCACCGGGACAAGGAAACACCATATATTTT,CASSPPPGQGNTIYF
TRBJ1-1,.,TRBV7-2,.,TGTGCCACCAGCTTATGTCCCACCTCGTACACTGAAGCTTTCTTT,CATSLCPTSYTEAFF
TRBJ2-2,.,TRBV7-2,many,TGTGCCAGCAGCTCCCGAGGGGGGGGAGGAACCGGGGAGCTGTTTTTT,CASSSRGGGGTGELFF
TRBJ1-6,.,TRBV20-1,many,TGCAGTGCTCTCGGCGGGAATAATTCACCCCTCCACTTT,CSALGGNNSPLHF
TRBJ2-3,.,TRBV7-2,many,TGTGCCAGCAGCTTAAGTCAGCGGGCCACAGATACGCAGTATTTT,CASSLSQRATDTQYF
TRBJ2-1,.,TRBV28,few,TGTGCCAGCAGTTTAAGAGCGGACTCCTACAATGAGCAGTTCTTC,CASSLRADSYNEQFF
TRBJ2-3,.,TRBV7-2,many,TGTGCCAGCAGCTTATCCGGACTTAACACAGATACGCAGTATTTT,CASSLSGLNTDTQYF
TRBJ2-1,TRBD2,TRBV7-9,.,TGTGCCAGCAGCCCCATTCCCAAACTAGCGGGAGTGAGGAATGAGCAGTTCTTC,CASSPIPKLAGVRNEQFF
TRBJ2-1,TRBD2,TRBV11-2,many,TGTGCCAGCAGCCACACAAGCGGGAGGGCCAACAATGAGCAGTTCTTC,CASSHTSGRANNEQFF
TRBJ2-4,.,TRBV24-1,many,TGTGCCACCAGTGATCCCAGGGACCCGGTGGCCAAAAACATTCAGTACTTC,CATSDPRDPVAKNIQYF
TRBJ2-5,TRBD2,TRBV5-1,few,TGCGCCAGCAGCTTGAGCGGGGCGCAAGAGACCCAGTACTTC,CASSLSGAQETQYF
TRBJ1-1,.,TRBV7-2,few,TGTGCCAGCAGCTTAGTCGGGAAGTCGGGAACTGAAGCTTTCTTT,CASSLVGKSGTEAFF
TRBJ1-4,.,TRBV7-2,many,TGTGCCAGCAGCCCGGGTATCCCGATAATGGCTAATGAAAAACTGTTTTTT,CASSPGIPIMANEKLFF
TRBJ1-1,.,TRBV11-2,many,TGTGCCAGCAGCTTAGAGGGCAGTTCGATGAACACTGAAGCTTTCTTT,CASSLEGSSMNTEAFF
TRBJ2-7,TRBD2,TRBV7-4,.,TGTGCCAGCAGCCCCGTCTTAGCGGGACTAAACGAGCAGTACTTC,CASSPVLAGLNEQYF
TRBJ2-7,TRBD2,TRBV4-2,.,TGTGCCAGCAGCCAAGGTCGTCTAGCGGGCCGCTACGAGCAGTACTTC,CASSQGRLAGRYEQYF
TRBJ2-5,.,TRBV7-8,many,TGTGCCAGCAGCCTAGAAGGATGGGAGACCCAGTACTTC,CASSLEGWETQYF
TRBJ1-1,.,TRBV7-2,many,TGTGCCAGCAGCTTGGGGGGCGCCGGGGGCACTGAAGCTTTCTTT,CASSLGGAGGTEAFF
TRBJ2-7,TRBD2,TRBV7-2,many,TGTGCCAGCAGCCCTAGCGGGAGGGTCTACGAGCAGTACTTC,CASSPSGRVYEQYF
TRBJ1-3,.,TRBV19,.,TGTGCCAGTAGTATTTATCGAACCGCCGTCGGAAACACCATATATTTT,CASSIYRTAVGNTIYF
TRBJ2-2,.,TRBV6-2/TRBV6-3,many,TGTGCCAGCAGTTACGACGGCGCTACGAACACCGGGGAGCTGTTTTTT,CASSYDGATNTGELFF
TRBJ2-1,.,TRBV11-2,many,TGTGCCAGCAGCTTATTGAGGTCCTCCTACAATGAGCAGTTCTTC,CASSLLRSSYNEQFF
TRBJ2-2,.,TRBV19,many,TGTGCCACCCGCTTAGGCGGAGACACCGGGGAGCTGTTTTTT,CATRLGGDTGELFF
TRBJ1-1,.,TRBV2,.,TGTGCCAGCAGTGAAGCGCTTTTCAGTGAAGCTTTCTTT,CASSEALFSEAFF
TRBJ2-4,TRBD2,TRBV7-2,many,TGTGCCAGCAGCTTTCTAGCGGGAGGGCCCTCGTTCTCGGCCAAAAACATTCAGTACTTC,CASSFLAGGPSFSAKNIQYF
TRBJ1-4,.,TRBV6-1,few,TGTGCCAGCAGTGAAATTGGGGCCGCCTCAACTAATGAAAAACTGTTTTTT,CASSEIGAASTNEKLFF
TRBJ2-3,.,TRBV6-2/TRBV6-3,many,TGTGCCAGCAGTGGGGACCGAACCACAGATACGCAGTATTTT,CASSGDRTTDTQYF
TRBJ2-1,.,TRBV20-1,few,TGCAGTGCCCCGACTAGGTCCCCGAATGAGCAGTTCTTC,CSAPTRSPNEQFF
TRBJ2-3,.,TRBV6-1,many,TGTGCCAGCAGTGCCGCTCCGGGACTGGCTAGCACAGATACGCAGTATTTT,CASSAAPGLASTDTQYF
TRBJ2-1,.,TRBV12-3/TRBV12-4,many,TGTGCCAGCAGTTTAGCTCCTAGCAATGAGCAGTTCTTC,CASSLAPSNEQFF